This passage covers 8 T cell receptor beta chains from one sample sequenced in a study of shared clonotypes between healthy human individuals. Produced via immunoSEQ multiplex PCR; TCRdb's table is partial and in-frame only. The table includes around 980,000 clones, approximately 80% detected once. Sample: memory CD4+ T cells from PBMCs. Subset reported: CD45RA-negative fraction. Source of these receptors: a man between 18 and 35 years old in good health. Some clones in this sample may be carry-over from other donors' samples.

CDR3 residues: CASSLHGGIEAFF. Here the CDR3 DNA reads TGTGCCAGCAGTTTACACGGCGGGATTGAAGCTTTCTTT. The chain is built from TRBV28 and TRBJ1-1; no definite D call. The CDR3 is made up of 13 amino acids. Looked up from germline, CDR1 is MDHEN and CDR2 is SYDVKM. The V end was cut by 2 bases, the J end by 7 bases, with 11 bases between.

This clone was seen just once. The chain combines TRBV28 with TRBJ2-7; 9 bases match TRBD2. The last part of the DNA fits TRBJ2-1 better; the J call may be wrong. This CDR3 has 14 amino acids. CDR1 is MDHEN and CDR2 is SYDVKM in the germline V gene. The CDR3 loop is CASSPLAGRDTQFF. DNA for the CDR3: TGTGCCAGCAGTCCCCTAGCGGGAAGGGATACGCAGTTCTTC.

The CDR3 DNA is TGTGCCAGCAGCTTAGACTTCCTCGAGCAGTACTTC. Translated: CASSLDFLEQYF. The V call is TRBV7-2, the J call TRBJ2-7; D is unclear. Trimming removed 1 base at V and 6 bases at J, with 7 bases between. This CDR3 region has 12 residues. Germline V gives CDR1 SGHTA, CDR2 FQGNSA.

The gene calls are TRBV5-4 and TRBJ2-1; 7 bases align to TRBD2. The CDR3 extends over 14 amino acids. Germline CDR1 and CDR2: SGHNT and YYREEE (reference sequence). J gave up 10 bases and V 4 bases, and 11 bases lay outside the gene matches. Here the CDR3 reads CASSGEGGWREQFF. For the CDR3, the DNA is TGTGCCAGCAGCGGGGAGGGAGGGTGGAGGGAGCAGTTCTTC.

The chain combines TRBV5-1 with TRBJ2-3; TRBD2 might be the D (6 bases). The CDR3 has 14 amino acids. Trimming removed 4 bases at V and 0 bases at J, with 9 bases between. In germline, CDR1 is SGHRS, CDR2 YFSETQ. Here the CDR3 reads CASSQSGSTDTQYF. CDR3 bases: TGCGCCAGCAGCCAGAGCGGGAGCACAGATACGCAGTATTTT.

In this sample, this clone turned up once. The rearrangement uses TRBV10-2 and TRBJ2-7, with unresolved D. CDR1 is WSHSY and CDR2 is SAAADI in the germline V gene. V lost 2 bases to trimming and J lost 6 bases, with 5 bases between them. The CDR3 runs 11 residues. Here the CDR3 reads CASSELVEQYF. The CDR3 DNA follows: TGCGCCAGCAGTGAGCTAGTCGAGCAGTACTTC.

The chain couples TRBV28 to TRBJ2-1, with D possibly matching TRBD1 (7 bases). The germline V gene has CDR1 MDHEN and CDR2 SYDVKM. V was clipped by 3 bases and J by 15 bases, with 12 bases between them. The CDR3 loop spans 11 amino acids. Here the CDR3 reads CASSFGTAGFF. In nucleotides, the CDR3 is TGTGCCAGCAGTTTTGGGACAGCGGGGTTCTTC.

The chain is built from TRBV7-9 and TRBJ1-1; D gene ambiguous. The length of the CDR3 is 15 residues. The V gene lost 1 base and the J gene lost 0 bases, with 9 bases spanning the gap. Germline V gives CDR1 SEHNR, CDR2 FQNEAQ (reference sequence). CDR3 region: CASSLVASMNTEAFF. The CDR3 nucleotides are TGTGCCAGCAGCTTAGTAGCAAGTATGAACACTGAAGCTTTCTTT.